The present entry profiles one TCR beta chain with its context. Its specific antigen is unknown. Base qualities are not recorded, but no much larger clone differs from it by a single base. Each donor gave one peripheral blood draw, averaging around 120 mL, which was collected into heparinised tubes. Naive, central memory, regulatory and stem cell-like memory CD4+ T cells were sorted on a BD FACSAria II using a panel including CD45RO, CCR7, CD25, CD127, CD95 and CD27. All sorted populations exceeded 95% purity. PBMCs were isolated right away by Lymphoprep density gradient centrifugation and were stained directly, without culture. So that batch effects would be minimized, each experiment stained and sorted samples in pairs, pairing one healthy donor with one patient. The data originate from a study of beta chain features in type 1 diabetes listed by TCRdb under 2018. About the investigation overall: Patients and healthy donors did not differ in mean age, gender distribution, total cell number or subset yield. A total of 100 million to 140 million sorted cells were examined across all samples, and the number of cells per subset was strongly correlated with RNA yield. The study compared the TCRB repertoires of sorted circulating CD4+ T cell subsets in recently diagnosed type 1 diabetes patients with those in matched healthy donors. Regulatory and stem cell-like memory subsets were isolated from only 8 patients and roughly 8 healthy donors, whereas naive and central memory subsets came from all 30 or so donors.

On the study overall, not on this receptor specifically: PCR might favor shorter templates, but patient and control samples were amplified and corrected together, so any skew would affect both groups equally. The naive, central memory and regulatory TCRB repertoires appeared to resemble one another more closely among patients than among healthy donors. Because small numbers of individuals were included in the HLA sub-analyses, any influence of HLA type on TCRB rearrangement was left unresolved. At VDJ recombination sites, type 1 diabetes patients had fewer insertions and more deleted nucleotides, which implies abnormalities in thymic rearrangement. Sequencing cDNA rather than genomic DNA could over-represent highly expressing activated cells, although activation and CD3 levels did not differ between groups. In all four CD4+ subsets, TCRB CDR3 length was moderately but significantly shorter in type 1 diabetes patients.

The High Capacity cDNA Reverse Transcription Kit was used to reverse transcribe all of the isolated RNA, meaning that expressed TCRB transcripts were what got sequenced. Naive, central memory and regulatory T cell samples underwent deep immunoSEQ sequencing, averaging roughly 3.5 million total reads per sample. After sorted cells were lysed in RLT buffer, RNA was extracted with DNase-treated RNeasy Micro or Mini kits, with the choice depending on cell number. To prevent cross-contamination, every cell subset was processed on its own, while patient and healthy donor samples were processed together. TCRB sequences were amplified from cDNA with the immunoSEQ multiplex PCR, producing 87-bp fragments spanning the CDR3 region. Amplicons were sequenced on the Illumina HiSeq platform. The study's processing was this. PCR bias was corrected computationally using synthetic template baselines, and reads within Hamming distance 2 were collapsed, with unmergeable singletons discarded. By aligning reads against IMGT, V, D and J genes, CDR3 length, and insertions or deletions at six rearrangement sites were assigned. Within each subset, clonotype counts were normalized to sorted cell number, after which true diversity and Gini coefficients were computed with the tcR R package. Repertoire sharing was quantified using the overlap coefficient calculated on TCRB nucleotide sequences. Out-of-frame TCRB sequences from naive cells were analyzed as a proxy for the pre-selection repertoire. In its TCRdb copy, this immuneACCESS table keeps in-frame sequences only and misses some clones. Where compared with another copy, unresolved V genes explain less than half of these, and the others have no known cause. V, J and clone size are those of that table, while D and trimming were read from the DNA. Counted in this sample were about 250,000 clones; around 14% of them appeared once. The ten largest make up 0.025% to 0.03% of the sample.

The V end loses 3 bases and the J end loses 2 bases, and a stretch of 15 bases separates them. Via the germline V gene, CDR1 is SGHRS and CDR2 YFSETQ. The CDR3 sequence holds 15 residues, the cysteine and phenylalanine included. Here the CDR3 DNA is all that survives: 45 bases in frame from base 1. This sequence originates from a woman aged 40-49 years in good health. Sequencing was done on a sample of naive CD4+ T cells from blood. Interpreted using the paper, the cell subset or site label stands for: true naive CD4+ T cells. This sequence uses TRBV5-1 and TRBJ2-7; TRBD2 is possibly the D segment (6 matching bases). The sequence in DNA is TGCGCCAGCAGCTCCCCGGGGAGGTCTCCCTACGAGCAGTACTTC. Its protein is CASSSPGRSPYEQYF.